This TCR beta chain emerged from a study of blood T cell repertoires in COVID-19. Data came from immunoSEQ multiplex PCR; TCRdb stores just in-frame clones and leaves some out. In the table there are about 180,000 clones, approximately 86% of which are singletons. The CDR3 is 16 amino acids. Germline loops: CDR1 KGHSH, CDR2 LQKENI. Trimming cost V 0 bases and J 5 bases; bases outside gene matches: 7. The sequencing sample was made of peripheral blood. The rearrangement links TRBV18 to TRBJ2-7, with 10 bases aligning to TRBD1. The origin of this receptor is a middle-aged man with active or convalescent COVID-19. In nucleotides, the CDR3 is TGTGCCAGCTCACCACCGACGGGACAGGGGTCCGACGAGCAGTACTTC. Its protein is CASSPPTGQGSDEQYF.